Below, 22 T cell receptor beta chains from the same sample are listed, as sequenced in a study of identical twins. TCRdb ran MiXCR on the 5' RACE reads and lists one entry per CDR3 protein. The profile shows 700,000 or so distinct CDR3 sequences, 8.6% of them singletons. This sample was also put to use in a study of yellow fever vaccine responses in identical twins.

Source material: PBMCs. Receptors were obtained from a woman younger than 30 in good health.

This clonotype has just a few counts. The chain recombines TRBV12-3 or TRBV12-4 with TRBJ2-1; 7 bases align to TRBD2. V was clipped by 2 bases and J by 0 bases; unmatched bases: 4. The CDR3 is 16 amino acids. Here the CDR3 DNA reads TGTGCCAGCAGTTTAAGGGAGGGGCACTCCTACAATGAGCAGTTCTTC. It specifies CASSLREGHSYNEQFF.

The rearrangement joins TRBV6-5 to TRBJ1-2; D is possibly TRBD1 (5 bases). Trimming cost V 4 bases and J 4 bases, with 13 bases left between them. From germline, CDR1 is MNHEY and CDR2 SVGAGI. The CDR3 is 14 residues long. The CDR3 DNA reads TGTGCCAGCAGTTCCGCGGACACGAGCTATGGCTACACCTTC. This encodes CASSSADTSYGYTF.

This rearrangement joins TRBV28 to TRBJ2-2; the D is unclear. Deletions cut 4 bases from V and 2 bases from J, with 8 bases between. This CDR3 has 14 residues. CDR1 MDHEN and CDR2 SYDVKM come from the germline V gene. CDR3 DNA: TGTGCCAGCAGTTCCGACGGTAACACCGGGGAGCTGTTTTTT. It codes for CASSSDGNTGELFF.

This chain connects TRBV4-2 to TRBJ2-4; 10 bases fit TRBD1. The CDR3 is 21 residues long. The V gene's germline CDR1 is LGHNA and CDR2 YNFKEQ. Trimming removed 4 bases from V and 0 bases from J; junction bases left unmatched: 18. CDR3 bases: TGTGCCAGCAGCCCAGAGGCCCACATGACAGGGGGCATACTAGCCAAAAACATTCAGTACTTC. Protein: CASSPEAHMTGGILAKNIQYF.

The chain combines TRBV6-1 with TRBJ2-7; D might be TRBD1 (6 bases). This CDR3 contains 14 residues. Germline CDR1 reads MNHNS; CDR2 reads SASEGT. V shed 7 bases and J shed 0 bases, with 13 bases lying between them. The CDR3 sequence is CASILPDSSYEQYF. CDR3 in DNA: TGTGCCAGCATCCTACCGGACAGCTCCTACGAGCAGTACTTC.

This clonotype was observed a few times. Given a much more abundant clone one base away, this may be a read error. This chain links TRBV12-3 or TRBV12-4 with TRBJ2-7, with D uncertain. The CDR3 has 12 residues. The CDR3 here is CVSSLGIYEQYF. The CDR3 nucleotides read TGTGTCAGCAGCCTGGGGATCTACGAGCAGTACTTC.

The CDR3 sequence is CASSPKLAGGNTDTQYF. CDR3 DNA sequence: TGTGCCAGCAGTCCTAAACTAGCGGGAGGTAACACAGATACGCAGTATTTT. The J gene is TRBJ2-3, the V gene TRBV6-1; 12 nucleotides match TRBD2. The V and J ends lost 5 bases and 2 bases, in that order; junction bases with no gene match: 8. Germline V gene data show CDR1 as MNHNS and CDR2 as SASEGT. The CDR3 is 17 residues long.

This clonotype was seen ten or more times. At one boundary the junction diverges from the germline segment, which might be a read error. This sequence joins TRBV27 and TRBJ2-1; TRBD2 is a possible D gene (7 bases). This CDR3 has 15 residues. CDR1 is MNHEY and CDR2 is SMNVEV in the germline V gene (reference sequence). In nucleotides, the CDR3 is TGCGCCAGCAGCCCGAGGGGGGGTCCCTACAATGAGCAGTTCTTC. The encoded protein is CASSPRGGPYNEQFF.

The V call is TRBV11-3, the J call TRBJ2-1, with 8 nucleotides matching TRBD1. The CDR3 consists of 15 residues. Trimming at V came to 2 bases and at J to 8 bases, leaving 8 bases not matched to a gene. Germline V gene lookup returns CDR1 SGHNT and CDR2 YENEEA. The CDR3 sequence is CASSLRQGRSDEQFF. The CDR3 DNA reads TGTGCCAGCAGCTTACGACAGGGGCGGTCCGATGAGCAGTTCTTC.

J is TRBJ2-1 and V is TRBV29-1; D gene ambiguous. From germline, CDR1 is SQVTM and CDR2 ANQGSEA. CDR3 length: 13 residues. The V gene lost 1 base and the J gene lost 5 bases, with 9 bases spanning the gap. CDR3: CSVEVTTNNEQFF. CDR3 DNA: TGCAGCGTTGAAGTGACAACGAACAATGAGCAGTTCTTC.

This clonotype appeared a few times. CDR3 nucleotides: TGTGCCAGCAGCCCCGGGACGGGGTTCACCGGGGAGCTGTTTTTT. This gives the protein CASSPGTGFTGELFF. The gene calls are TRBV11-2 and TRBJ2-2; TRBD1 or TRBD2 may be the D gene (5 bases each). The CDR3 contains 15 residues. The V gene's germline CDR1 is SGHAT and CDR2 FQNNGV. Trimming removed 5 bases from V and 4 bases from J, with 14 bases in between.

This clonotype was counted between two and nine times. V usage is TRBV6-1 and J usage is TRBJ1-2; 8 bases agree with TRBD1. Germline-derived CDR1 and CDR2 are MNHNS and SASEGT. V shed 6 bases and J 7 bases; nucleotides not matched to a gene: 7. The CDR3 extends over 13 amino acids. The DNA of the CDR3 is TGTGCCAGCAGCCCCAGGGGGCTGAGTGGCTACACCTTC. It specifies CASSPRGLSGYTF.

This clonotype has only a few counts. The chain uses TRBV7-2 and TRBJ1-1; the D is unclear. Trimming took off 1 base at V and 0 bases at J, with 9 bases between the two ends. The CDR3 is made up of 15 amino acids. Per germline, CDR1 SGHTA and CDR2 FQGNSA. CDR3 coding DNA: TGTGCCAGCAGCTTAGTCGGCGGCATGAACACTGAAGCTTTCTTT. Protein sequence: CASSLVGGMNTEAFF. The whole variable domain, filled in from reference TRBV7-2 and TRBJ1-1, reads GAGVSQSPSNKVTEKGKDVELRCDPISGHTALYWYRQSLGQGLEFLIYFQGNSAPDKSGLPSDRFSAERTGGSVSTLTIQRTQQEDSAVYLCASSLVGGMNTEAFFGQGTRLTVV.

Only a few counts were recorded for this clonotype. The chain uses TRBV6-4 and TRBJ2-2; 7 nucleotides align to TRBD1. CDR3 length equals 14 residues. V shed 4 bases and J 3 bases; nucleotides not matched to a gene: 2. CDR1 MRHNA and CDR2 SNTAGT come from the germline V gene. CDR3: CASSGDSHTGELFF. The CDR3, as DNA: TGTGCCAGCAGTGGGGACAGTCACACCGGGGAGCTGTTTTTT.

This clonotype was picked up many times. The rearrangement links TRBV12-3 or TRBV12-4 to TRBJ2-7; perhaps D is TRBD1 or TRBD2 (6 bases each). Trimming removed 4 bases from V and 7 bases from J, with 14 bases in between. This CDR3 region has 13 residues. This CDR3 is CASSYGTQGEQYF. CDR3 in DNA: TGTGCCAGCAGTTATGGGACTCAGGGGGAGCAGTACTTC.

The chain uses TRBV2 and TRBJ2-7; D is unclear. Germline V gene sequence: CDR1 SNHLY, CDR2 FYNNEI. V lost 4 bases and J 0 bases, leaving 16 bases between the germline ends. CDR3 length: 16 amino acids. CDR3 coding DNA: TGTGCCAGCAGTGCGGAAGGCAGTGCCTACTCCTACGAGCAGTACTTC. As protein: CASSAEGSAYSYEQYF.

This clonotype was found many times. This chain connects TRBV20-1 to TRBJ2-1, with TRBD2 identical over 13 bases. With 0 bases clipped from V and 9 bases from J, the junction kept 8 bases outside the gene matches. CDR3 length: 16 amino acids. The germline CDR1 and CDR2 sequences are DFQATT and SNEGSKA (reference sequence). The CDR3 bases are TGCAGTGCTAGAGATTGGCAACTAGCGGGAGGGCGTGAGCAGTTCTTC. Amino acids: CSARDWQLAGGREQFF.

CDR3: CSARAYGKAEQFF. The CDR3 region has the DNA TGCAGTGCTAGAGCCTACGGGAAGGCTGAGCAGTTCTTC. The chain links TRBV20-1 to TRBJ2-1, with D possibly being TRBD2 (5 bases). Germline assignment: CDR1 DFQATT and CDR2 SNEGSKA (reference sequence). This CDR3 has 13 amino acids. V gave up 1 base and J gave up 9 bases, with 13 bases separating them.

This clonotype was observed a handful of times. The gene calls are TRBV28 and TRBJ1-5, with no clear D. Trimming stripped 1 base from V and 0 bases from J, with 4 bases between. CDR1 is MDHEN and CDR2 is SYDVKM in the germline V gene. The length of the CDR3 is 14 residues. CDR3: CASSLLYSNQPQHF. In nucleotides, the CDR3 is TGTGCCAGCAGTTTATTATATAGCAATCAGCCCCAGCATTTT.

The rearrangement joins TRBV6-1 to TRBJ2-5; TRBD1 agrees at 7 bases. After removal of 7 bases from V and 5 bases from J, the junction contained 4 bases not matched to a gene. The CDR3 extends over 12 amino acids. Germline V gene sequence: CDR1 MNHNS, CDR2 SASEGT. The DNA for the CDR3 is TGTGCCAGCACGACAGGGTTGGAGACCCAGTACTTC. Translated, it gives CASTTGLETQYF.

The chain is built from TRBV12-3 or TRBV12-4 and TRBJ2-4; D is ambiguous. Trimming left V 5 bases short and J 6 bases short, with 8 bases between. The CDR3 sequence is 12 residues long. Here the CDR3 reads CASSDAGNIQYF. Written as DNA, the CDR3 is TGTGCCAGCAGTGATGCAGGAAACATTCAGTACTTC.

This clonotype was seen repeatedly, ten times or more. V gene TRBV20-1 combines with J gene TRBJ1-5, with D perhaps TRBD1 (5 bases). Germline CDR1 DFQATT, CDR2 SNEGSKA (reference sequence). This CDR3 is built from 17 residues. The ends were cut back, 5 bases at V and 1 base at J, with 21 bases in the middle. The CDR3 reads CSAQMKVGGRSNQPQHF. The CDR3 coding sequence is TGCAGTGCTCAAATGAAAGTGGGGGGAAGAAGCAATCAGCCCCAGCATTTT.